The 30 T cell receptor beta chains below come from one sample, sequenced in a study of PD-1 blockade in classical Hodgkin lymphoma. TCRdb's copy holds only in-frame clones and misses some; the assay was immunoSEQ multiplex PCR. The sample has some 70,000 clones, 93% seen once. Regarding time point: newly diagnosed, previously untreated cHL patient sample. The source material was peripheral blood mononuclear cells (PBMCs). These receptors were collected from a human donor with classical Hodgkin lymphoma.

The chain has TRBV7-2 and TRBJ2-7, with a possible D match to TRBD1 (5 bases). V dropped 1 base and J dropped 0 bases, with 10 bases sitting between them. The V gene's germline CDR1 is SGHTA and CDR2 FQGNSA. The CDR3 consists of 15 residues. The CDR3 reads CASSLDRRSSYEQYF. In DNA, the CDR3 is TGTGCCAGCAGCTTAGACAGGCGAAGCTCCTACGAGCAGTACTTC.

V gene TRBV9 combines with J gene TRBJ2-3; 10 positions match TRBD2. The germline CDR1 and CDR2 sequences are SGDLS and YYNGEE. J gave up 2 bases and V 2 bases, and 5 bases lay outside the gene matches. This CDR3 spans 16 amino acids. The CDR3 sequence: CASSVGLAVNTDTQYF. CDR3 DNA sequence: TGTGCCAGCAGCGTCGGACTAGCGGTGAACACAGATACGCAGTATTTT.

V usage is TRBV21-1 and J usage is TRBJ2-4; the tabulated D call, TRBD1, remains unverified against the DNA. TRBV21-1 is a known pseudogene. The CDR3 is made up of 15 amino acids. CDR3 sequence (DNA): TGTGCCAGCAGAGACAGGGAGGTAACCAAAAACATTCAGTACTTC. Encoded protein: CASRDREVTKNIQYF.

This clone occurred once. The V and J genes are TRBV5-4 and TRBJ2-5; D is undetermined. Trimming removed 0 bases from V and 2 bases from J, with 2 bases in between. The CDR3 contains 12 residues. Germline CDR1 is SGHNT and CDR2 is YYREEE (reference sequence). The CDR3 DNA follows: TGTGCCAGCAGCTTGGGGCAAGAGACCCAGTACTTC. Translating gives CASSLGQETQYF. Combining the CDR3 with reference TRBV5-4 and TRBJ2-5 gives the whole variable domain ETGVTQSPTHLIKTRGQQVTLRCSSQSGHNTVSWYQQALGQGPQFIFQYYREEENGRGNFPPRFSGLQFPNYSSELNVNALELDDSALYLCASSLGQETQYFGPGTRLLVL.

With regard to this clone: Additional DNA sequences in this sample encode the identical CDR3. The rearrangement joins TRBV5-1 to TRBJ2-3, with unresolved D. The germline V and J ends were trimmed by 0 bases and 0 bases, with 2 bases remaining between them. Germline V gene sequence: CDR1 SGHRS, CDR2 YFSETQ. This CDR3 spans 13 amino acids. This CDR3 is CASSLGSTDTQYF. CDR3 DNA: TGCGCCAGCAGCTTGGGGAGCACAGATACGCAGTATTTT. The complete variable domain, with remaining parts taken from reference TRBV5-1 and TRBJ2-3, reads KAGVTQTPRYLIKTRGQQVTLSCSPISGHRSVSWYQQTPGQGLQFLFEYFSETQRNKGNFPGRFSGRQFSNSRSEMNVSTLELGDSALYLCASSLGSTDTQYFGPGTRLTVL.

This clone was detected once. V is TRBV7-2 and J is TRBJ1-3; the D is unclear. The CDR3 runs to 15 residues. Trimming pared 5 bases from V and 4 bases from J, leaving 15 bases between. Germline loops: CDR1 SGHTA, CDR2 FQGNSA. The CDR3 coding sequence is TGTGCCAGCAGCCGCGACCGGGGATACGGAAACACCATATATTTT. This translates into CASSRDRGYGNTIYF.

CDR3 in DNA: TGTGCCAGCAGCCTACAGATGAGCACTGAAGCTTTCTTT. Protein: CASSLQMSTEAFF. The chain uses TRBV11-3 and TRBJ1-1; D is ambiguous. Per germline, CDR1 SGHNT and CDR2 YENEEA. The ends were cut back, 5 bases at V and 4 bases at J, with 11 bases in the middle. The CDR3 runs 13 residues. Drawing the rest from reference TRBV11-3 and TRBJ1-1, the complete variable domain is EAGVVQSPRYKIIEKKQPVAFWCNPISGHNTLYWYLQNLGQGPELLIRYENEEAVDDSQLPKDRFSAERLKGVDSTLKIQPAELGDSAVYLCASSLQMSTEAFFGQGTRLTVV.

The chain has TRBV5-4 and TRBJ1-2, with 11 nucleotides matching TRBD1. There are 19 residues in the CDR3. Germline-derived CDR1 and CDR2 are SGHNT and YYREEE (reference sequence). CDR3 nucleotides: TGTGCTATCCCTTCACCCAACCGGGACAGGGGGAATTGGGTCTATGGCTACACCTTC. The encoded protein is CAIPSPNRDRGNWVYGYTF.

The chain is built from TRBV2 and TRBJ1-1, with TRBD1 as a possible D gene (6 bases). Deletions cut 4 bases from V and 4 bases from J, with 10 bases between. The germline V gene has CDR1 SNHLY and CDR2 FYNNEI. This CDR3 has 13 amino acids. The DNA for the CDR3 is TGTGCCAGCAGTGTGGACAGCGGCACTGAAGCTTTCTTT. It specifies CASSVDSGTEAFF.

The CDR3 sequence is CASITGGEGYQETQYF. In DNA form, the CDR3 reads TGTGCCAGCATCACGGGCGGGGAAGGGTACCAAGAGACCCAGTACTTC. This rearrangement joins TRBV11-2 to TRBJ2-5; possibly TRBD2 for D (6 bases). The CDR3 totals 16 residues. Trimming stripped 7 bases from V and 0 bases from J, with 18 bases between. Germline-derived CDR1 and CDR2 are SGHAT and FQNNGV. The complete variable domain, with remaining parts taken from reference TRBV11-2 and TRBJ2-5, reads EAGVAQSPRYKIIEKRQSVAFWCNPISGHATLYWYQQILGQGPKLLIQFQNNGVVDDSQLPKDRFSAERLKGVDSTLKIQPAKLEDSAVYLCASITGGEGYQETQYFGPGTRLLVL.

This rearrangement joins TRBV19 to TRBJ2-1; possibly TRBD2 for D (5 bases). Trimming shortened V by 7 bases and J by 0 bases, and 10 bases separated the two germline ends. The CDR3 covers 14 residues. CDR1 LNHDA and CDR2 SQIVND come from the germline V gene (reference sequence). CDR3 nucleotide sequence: TGTGCCAGTACTGGACTCCTCTCCTACAATGAGCAGTTCTTC. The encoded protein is CASTGLLSYNEQFF.

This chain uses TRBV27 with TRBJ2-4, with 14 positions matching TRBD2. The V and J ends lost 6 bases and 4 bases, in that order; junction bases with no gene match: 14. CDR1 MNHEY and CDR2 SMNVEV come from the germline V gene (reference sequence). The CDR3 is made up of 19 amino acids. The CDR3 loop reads CASRPPGLAGAGLKNIQYF. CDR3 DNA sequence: TGTGCCAGCAGGCCTCCGGGACTAGCGGGAGCGGGGCTAAAAAACATTCAGTACTTC.

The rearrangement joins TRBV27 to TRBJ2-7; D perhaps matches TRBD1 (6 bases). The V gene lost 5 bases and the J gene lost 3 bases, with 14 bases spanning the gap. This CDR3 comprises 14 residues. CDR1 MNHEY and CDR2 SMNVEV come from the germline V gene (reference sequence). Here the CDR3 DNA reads TGTGCCAGCAGTCCTAACACAGGGATCTACGAGCAGTACTTC. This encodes CASSPNTGIYEQYF.

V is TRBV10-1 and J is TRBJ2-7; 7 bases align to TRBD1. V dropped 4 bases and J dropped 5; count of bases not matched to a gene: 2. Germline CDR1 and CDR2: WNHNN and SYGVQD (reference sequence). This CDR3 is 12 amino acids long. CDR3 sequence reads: CASSGQGHEQYF. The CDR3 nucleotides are TGCGCCAGCAGTGGACAGGGTCACGAGCAGTACTTC.

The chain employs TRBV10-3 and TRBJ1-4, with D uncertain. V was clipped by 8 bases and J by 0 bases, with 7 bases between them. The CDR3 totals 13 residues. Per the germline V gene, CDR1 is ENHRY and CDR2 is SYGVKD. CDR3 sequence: CAISGSTNEKLFF. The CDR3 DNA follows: TGTGCCATCTCTGGATCAACTAATGAAAAACTGTTTTTT.

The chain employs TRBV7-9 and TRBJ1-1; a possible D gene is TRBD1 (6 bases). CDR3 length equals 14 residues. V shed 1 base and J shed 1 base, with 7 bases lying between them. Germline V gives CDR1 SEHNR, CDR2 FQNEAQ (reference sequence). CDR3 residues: CASSLGGRNTEAFF. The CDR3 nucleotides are TGTGCCAGCAGCTTAGGGGGGCGGAACACTGAAGCTTTCTTT.

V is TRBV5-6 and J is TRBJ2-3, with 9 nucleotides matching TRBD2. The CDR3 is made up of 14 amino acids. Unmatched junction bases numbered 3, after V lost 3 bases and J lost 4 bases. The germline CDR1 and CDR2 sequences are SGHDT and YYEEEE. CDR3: CASSYSGSSDTQYF. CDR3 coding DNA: TGTGCCAGCAGCTATAGCGGGAGTTCAGATACGCAGTATTTT.

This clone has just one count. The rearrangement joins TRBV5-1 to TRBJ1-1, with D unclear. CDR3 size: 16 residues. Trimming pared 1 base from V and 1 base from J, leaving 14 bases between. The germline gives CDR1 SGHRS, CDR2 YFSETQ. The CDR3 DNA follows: TGCGCCAGCAGCTTGAATTTCCGGGGAACGAACACTGAAGCTTTCTTT. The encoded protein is CASSLNFRGTNTEAFF.

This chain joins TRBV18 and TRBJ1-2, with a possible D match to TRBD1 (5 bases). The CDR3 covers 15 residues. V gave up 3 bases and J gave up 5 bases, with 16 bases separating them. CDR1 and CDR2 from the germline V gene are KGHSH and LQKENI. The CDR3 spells CASSPGDGGKYGYTF. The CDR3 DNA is TGTGCCAGCTCACCCGGGGACGGCGGAAAATATGGCTACACCTTC.

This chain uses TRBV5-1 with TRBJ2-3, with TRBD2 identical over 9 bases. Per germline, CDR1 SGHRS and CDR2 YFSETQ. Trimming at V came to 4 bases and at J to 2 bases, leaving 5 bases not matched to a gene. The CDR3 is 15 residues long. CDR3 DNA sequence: TGCGCCAGCAGCGAGCTAGCGGGGATCACAGATACGCAGTATTTT. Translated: CASSELAGITDTQYF. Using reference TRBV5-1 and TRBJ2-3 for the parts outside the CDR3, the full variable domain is KAGVTQTPRYLIKTRGQQVTLSCSPISGHRSVSWYQQTPGQGLQFLFEYFSETQRNKGNFPGRFSGRQFSNSRSEMNVSTLELGDSALYLCASSELAGITDTQYFGPGTRLTVL.

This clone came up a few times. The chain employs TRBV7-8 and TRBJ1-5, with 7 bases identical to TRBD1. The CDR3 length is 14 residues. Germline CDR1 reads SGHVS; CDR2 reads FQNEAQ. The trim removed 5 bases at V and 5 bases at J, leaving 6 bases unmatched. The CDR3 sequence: CASSARDSDQPQHF. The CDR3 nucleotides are TGTGCCAGCAGCGCCCGGGACAGTGATCAGCCCCAGCATTTT.

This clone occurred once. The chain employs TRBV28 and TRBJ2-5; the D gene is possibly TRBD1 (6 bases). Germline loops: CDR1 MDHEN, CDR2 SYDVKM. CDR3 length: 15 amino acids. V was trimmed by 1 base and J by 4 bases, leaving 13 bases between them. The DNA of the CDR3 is TGTGCCAGCAGTTTATTAAGGACAGTGGGAGAGACCCAGTACTTC. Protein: CASSLLRTVGETQYF.

CDR3 nucleotides: TGTGCCAGCAGTGACTCGGGACTAGCGACGGATGAGCAGTTCTTC. Amino acid sequence: CASSDSGLATDEQFF. V gene TRBV6-4 combines with J gene TRBJ2-1, with TRBD2 matching over 10 bases. This CDR3 comprises 15 residues. Trimming removed 0 bases from V and 8 bases from J; junction bases left unmatched: 4. Germline V gene data show CDR1 as MRHNA and CDR2 as SNTAGT.

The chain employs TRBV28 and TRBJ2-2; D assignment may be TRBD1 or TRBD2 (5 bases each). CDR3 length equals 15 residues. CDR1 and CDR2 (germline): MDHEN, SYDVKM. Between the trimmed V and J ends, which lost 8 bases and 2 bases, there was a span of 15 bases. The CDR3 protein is CASHPGTSNTGELFF. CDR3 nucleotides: TGTGCCAGCCATCCCGGGACGTCCAACACCGGGGAGCTGTTTTTT.

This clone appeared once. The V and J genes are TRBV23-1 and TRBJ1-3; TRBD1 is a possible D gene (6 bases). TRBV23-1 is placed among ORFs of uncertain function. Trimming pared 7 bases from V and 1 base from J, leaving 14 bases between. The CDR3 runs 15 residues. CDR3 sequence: CASTGGRPSGNTIYF. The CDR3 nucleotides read TGCGCCAGCACTGGGGGCCGGCCTTCTGGAAACACCATATATTTT.

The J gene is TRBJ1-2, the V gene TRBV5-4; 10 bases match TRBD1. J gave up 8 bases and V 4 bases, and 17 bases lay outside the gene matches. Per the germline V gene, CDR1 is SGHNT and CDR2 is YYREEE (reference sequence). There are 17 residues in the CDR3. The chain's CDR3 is CASSQPGQGHPPGGYTF. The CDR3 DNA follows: TGTGCCAGCAGCCAACCGGGACAGGGGCACCCGCCGGGGGGCTACACCTTC. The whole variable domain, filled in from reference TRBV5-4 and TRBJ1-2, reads ETGVTQSPTHLIKTRGQQVTLRCSSQSGHNTVSWYQQALGQGPQFIFQYYREEENGRGNFPPRFSGLQFPNYSSELNVNALELDDSALYLCASSQPGQGHPPGGYTFGSGTRLTVV.

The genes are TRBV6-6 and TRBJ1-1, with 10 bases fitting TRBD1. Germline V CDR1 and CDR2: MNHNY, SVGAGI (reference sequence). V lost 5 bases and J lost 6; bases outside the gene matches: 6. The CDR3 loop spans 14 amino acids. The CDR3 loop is CASSRGQGSAEAFF. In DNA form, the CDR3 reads TGTGCCAGCAGTCGGGGACAGGGGAGTGCTGAAGCTTTCTTT.

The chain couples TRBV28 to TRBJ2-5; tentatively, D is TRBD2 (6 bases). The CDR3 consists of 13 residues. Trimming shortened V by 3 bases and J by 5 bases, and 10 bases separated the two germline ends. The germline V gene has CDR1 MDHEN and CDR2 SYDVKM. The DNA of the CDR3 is TGTGCCAGCAGTTTGGGGGGAATGGAGACCCAGTACTTC. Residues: CASSLGGMETQYF. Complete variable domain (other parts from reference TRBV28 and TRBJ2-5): DVKVTQSSRYLVKRTGEKVFLECVQDMDHENMFWYRQDPGLGLRLIYFSYDVKMKEKGDIPEGYSVSREKKERFSLILESASTNQTSMYLCASSLGGMETQYFGPGTRLLVL.

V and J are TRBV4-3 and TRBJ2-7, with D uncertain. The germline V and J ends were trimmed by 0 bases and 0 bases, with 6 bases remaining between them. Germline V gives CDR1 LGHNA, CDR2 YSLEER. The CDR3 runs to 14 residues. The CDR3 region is CASSQDLFSYEQYF. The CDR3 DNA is TGCGCCAGCAGCCAAGATTTATTCTCCTACGAGCAGTACTTC.

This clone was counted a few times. The CDR3 spells CASSEAFRGVRETQYF. The DNA of the CDR3 is TGTGCCAGCAGTGAAGCATTCCGGGGAGTGCGGGAGACCCAGTACTTC. The V call is TRBV25-1, the J call TRBJ2-5, with D maybe TRBD2 (5 bases). From germline, CDR1 is MGHDK and CDR2 SYGVNS. The CDR3 totals 16 residues. Trimming shortened V by 2 bases and J by 5 bases, and 18 bases separated the two germline ends.